This entry lists 26 T cell receptor beta chains sequenced from one sample in a study of cytomegalovirus exposure and HLA in healthy donors. The PCR made use of 60 Vbeta and 13 Jbeta primers. Assay used: immunoSEQ multiplex PCR; TCRdb lists only in-frame clones, some missing. This sample has about 160,000 clones, with roughly three quarters found just once. Sequenced sample: PBMCs. Every receptor here comes from a man in his forties or fifties in good health and CMV-seropositive.

This clone was seen just once. The V call is TRBV7-8, the J call TRBJ1-1; TRBD1 matches at 10 bases. V shed 5 bases and J 2 bases; nucleotides not matched to a gene: 8. Germline CDR1 and CDR2: SGHVS and FQNEAQ. The CDR3 has 16 residues. CDR3 protein: CASSTRQGAPNTEAFF. For the CDR3, the DNA is TGTGCCAGCAGCACCCGACAGGGGGCGCCCAACACTGAAGCTTTCTTT.

The genes are TRBV6-6 and TRBJ2-5; 7 positions match TRBD2. The CDR3 spans 13 residues. V trimming: 3 bases; J trimming: 5 bases; junction bases outside the gene matches: 3. Germline V CDR1 and CDR2: MNHNY, SVGAGI (reference sequence). The CDR3 DNA reads as TGTGCCAGCAGTTATCGAGCGGGGGAGACCCAGTACTTC. This gives the protein CASSYRAGETQYF.

This sequence joins TRBV5-6 and TRBJ1-2; maybe TRBD1 (6 bases). In germline, CDR1 is SGHDT, CDR2 YYEEEE. Trimming shortened V by 4 bases and J by 5 bases, and 15 bases separated the two germline ends. The CDR3 length is 14 residues. CDR3 protein: CASSLYRALYGYTF. The CDR3 DNA is TGTGCCAGCAGCCTTTACAGGGCGCTTTATGGCTACACCTTC.

The chain uses TRBV5-1 and TRBJ1-1; TRBD1 matches at 7 bases. The germline V gene has CDR1 SGHRS and CDR2 YFSETQ. This CDR3 is built from 18 residues. The V gene end was trimmed by 0 bases and the J gene end by 0 bases; junction bases not matched to a gene: 11. As DNA, the CDR3 is TGCGCCAGCAGCTTGGCCTTTCCGGGACAGTTGGTGAACACTGAAGCTTTCTTT. This codes for CASSLAFPGQLVNTEAFF.

This chain links TRBV7-9 with TRBJ2-4; TRBD2 matches at 9 bases. CDR1 is SEHNR and CDR2 is FQNEAQ in the germline V gene (reference sequence). This CDR3 contains 12 residues. V lost 3 bases and J lost 14; bases outside the gene matches: 5. The CDR3 nucleotides read TGTGCCAGCAGCTTCCCTAGCGGGGCAGAGTACTTC. It specifies CASSFPSGAEYF. Full variable domain (rest looked up from reference TRBV7-9 and TRBJ2-4): DTGVSQNPRHKITKRGQNVTFRCDPISEHNRLYWYRQTLGQGPEFLTYFQNEAQLEKSRLLSDRFSAERPKGSFSTLEIQRTEQGDSAMYLCASSFPSGAEYFGAGTRLSVL.

The chain joins TRBV5-1 to TRBJ1-3; D possibly corresponds to TRBD1 (5 bases). Trimming took 1 base from V and 4 from J, leaving 15 bases between them. The CDR3 length is 16 residues. Germline V gene data show CDR1 as SGHRS and CDR2 as YFSETQ. CDR3 in amino acids: CASSLFPPGSGNTIYF. CDR3 nucleotide sequence: TGCGCCAGCAGCTTGTTCCCCCCAGGGTCAGGAAACACCATATATTTT.

The genes are TRBV11-2 and TRBJ2-3; 8 nucleotides line up with TRBD1. The CDR3 runs 14 residues. Trimming at V came to 4 bases and at J to 1 base, leaving 1 base not matched to a gene. Germline values: CDR1 SGHAT, CDR2 FQNNGV. The CDR3 sequence: CASSWGQGTDTQYF. The DNA of the CDR3 is TGTGCCAGCAGCTGGGGACAGGGCACAGATACGCAGTATTTT.

CDR3 in DNA: TGCGCCAGCAGCTTGGGGGGAGCAGCAGGTGAGCAGTTCTTC. Amino acid sequence: CASSLGGAAGEQFF. The genes are TRBV5-1 and TRBJ2-1; the D gene is possibly TRBD2 (5 bases). The V end lost 0 bases, the J end lost 9 bases, and 13 bases lay between the germline ends. Germline V CDR1 and CDR2: SGHRS, YFSETQ. There are 14 residues in the CDR3.

In its sample, this clone was seen a few times. V gene TRBV27 combines with J gene TRBJ2-5; D is undetermined. CDR3 length: 14 residues. Trimming took off 8 bases at V and 1 base at J, with 14 bases between the two ends. Germline V CDR1 and CDR2: MNHEY, SMNVEV (reference sequence). The CDR3 here is CASSRSHSQETQYF. CDR3 sequence (DNA): TGTGCCAGCTCCCGATCCCACAGCCAAGAGACCCAGTACTTC.

This chain joins TRBV9 and TRBJ2-3; TRBD1 aligns across 8 bases. Trimming took 4 bases from V and 3 from J; bases not matched to a gene: 4. Germline lookup yields CDR1 SGDLS and CDR2 YYNGEE. The CDR3 runs 14 residues. The CDR3 loop is CASSQGTGTDTQYF. CDR3 nucleotide sequence: TGTGCCAGCAGCCAGGGGACAGGAACAGATACGCAGTATTTT.

J is TRBJ1-3 and V is TRBV4-3, with D possibly matching TRBD1 (5 bases). The V end was cut by 0 bases, the J end by 2 bases, with 11 bases between. From germline, CDR1 is LGHNA and CDR2 YSLEER. CDR3 length equals 16 residues. Here the CDR3 DNA reads TGCGCCAGCAGCCAAGATTCGTGGGGGGCTGGAAACACCATATATTTT. It codes for CASSQDSWGAGNTIYF.

V usage is TRBV6-1 and J usage is TRBJ1-4; weak D call: TRBD1 (6 bases). CDR3 length: 14 amino acids. The germline V and J ends were trimmed by 4 bases and 4 bases, with 10 bases remaining between them. Germline V gene lookup returns CDR1 MNHNS and CDR2 SASEGT. CDR3 sequence (DNA): TGTGCCAGCAGTGGTGGGGGCCGTAATGAAAAACTGTTTTTT. Protein: CASSGGGRNEKLFF.

This clone was seen more than once but under ten times. This sequence joins TRBV11-2 and TRBJ1-6; D not resolved. The CDR3 length is 14 residues. V dropped 3 bases and J dropped 9 bases, with 12 bases sitting between them. Germline V gives CDR1 SGHAT, CDR2 FQNNGV. CDR3 region: CASSFKSSSSPLHF. Here the CDR3 DNA reads TGTGCCAGCAGCTTTAAGTCCTCGAGTTCACCCCTCCACTTT.

This clone has more than one count but fewer than ten. The gene calls are TRBV7-9 and TRBJ1-1; no firm D call. CDR1 and CDR2 (germline): SEHNR, FQNEAQ (reference sequence). V lost 5 bases, J lost 6 bases, and 10 bases lay in between. This CDR3 has 12 residues. CDR3 nucleotide sequence: TGTGCCAGCAGCCACCGCCCGGCTGAAGCTTTCTTT. It codes for CASSHRPAEAFF.

The chain carries TRBV6-1 and TRBJ1-1, with a possible D match to TRBD1 (5 bases). Germline CDR1 MNHNS, CDR2 SASEGT. Trimming shortened V by 5 bases and J by 11 bases, and 18 bases separated the two germline ends. This CDR3 comprises 13 residues. DNA for the CDR3: TGTGCCAGCAGTCGGGGGACGGGGGGTAGCGCTTTCTTT. Encoded protein: CASSRGTGGSAFF.

The CDR3 loop reads CASSQTEVGANVLTF. CDR3 in DNA: TGTGCCAGCTCACAGACAGAAGTGGGGGCCAACGTCCTGACTTTC. The chain uses TRBV18 and TRBJ2-6; D is perhaps TRBD1 (5 bases). The CDR3 spans 15 residues. V lost 4 bases and J 4 bases, leaving 11 bases between the germline ends. CDR1 and CDR2 from the germline V gene are KGHSH and LQKENI. The complete variable domain, with remaining parts taken from reference TRBV18 and TRBJ2-6, reads NAGVMQNPRHLVRRRGQEARLRCSPMKGHSHVYWYRQLPEEGLKFMVYLQKENIIDESGMPKERFSAEFPKEGPSILRIQQVVRGDSAAYFCASSQTEVGANVLTFGAGSRLTVL.

The chain is built from TRBV5-1 and TRBJ2-3, with 7 bases identical to TRBD1. This CDR3 has 15 residues. The V gene's germline CDR1 is SGHRS and CDR2 YFSETQ. V shed 3 bases, J shed 4 bases, and the junction held 8 bases outside the gene matches. The CDR3 DNA follows: TGCGCCAGCAGCTCGGGACAGCGTCACCCAGATACGCAGTATTTT. As protein: CASSSGQRHPDTQYF.

This clone was counted only a few times. This chain joins TRBV2 and TRBJ1-4, with D possibly matching TRBD1 (5 bases). The V end was cut by 2 bases, the J end by 8 bases, with 12 bases between. Germline V gene sequence: CDR1 SNHLY, CDR2 FYNNEI. CDR3 length: 14 residues. The CDR3 protein is CASSERQLNEKLFF. The CDR3 DNA reads TGTGCCAGCAGTGAACGACAGCTAAACGAAAAACTGTTTTTT.

CDR3 in amino acids: CASSRDRVNYGYTF. The CDR3 nucleotides are TGTGCCAGCAGCCGCGACAGGGTTAACTATGGCTACACCTTC. The chain employs TRBV11-2 and TRBJ1-2; 7 positions match TRBD1. Germline V lookup: CDR1 SGHAT, CDR2 FQNNGV. V trimming: 5 bases; J trimming: 1 base; junction bases outside the gene matches: 4. The CDR3 contains 14 residues.

The chain couples TRBV11-2 to TRBJ2-5, with D unresolved. Trimming took off 0 bases at V and 5 bases at J, with 13 bases between the two ends. CDR3 length: 15 residues. In germline, CDR1 is SGHAT, CDR2 FQNNGV. The CDR3 DNA sequence: TGTGCCAGCAGCTTAGATGTCCGGGTTGGGGAGACCCAGTACTTC. This codes for CASSLDVRVGETQYF.

This clone was counted between two and nine times. J is TRBJ1-1 and V is TRBV30, with D maybe TRBD1 (5 bases). The CDR3 runs 13 residues. V lost 6 bases, J lost 4 bases, and 15 bases lay in between. The germline gives CDR1 GTSNPN, CDR2 SVGIG (reference sequence). CDR3 nucleotides: TGTGCCTGTGCCCGAGACAGACCCACTGAAGCTTTCTTT. It specifies CACARDRPTEAFF.

Turning to this clone: This same CDR3 is encoded by further DNA sequences in the sample. The genes are TRBV5-1 and TRBJ2-2, with D unclear. CDR1 and CDR2 (germline): SGHRS, YFSETQ. Trimming removed 4 bases from V and 1 base from J, with 2 bases in between. CDR3 size: 12 residues. The CDR3, as DNA: TGCGCCAGCAGCCTGAACACCGGGGAGCTGTTTTTT. Translation: CASSLNTGELFF. Variable domain in full (rest from reference TRBV5-1 and TRBJ2-2): KAGVTQTPRYLIKTRGQQVTLSCSPISGHRSVSWYQQTPGQGLQFLFEYFSETQRNKGNFPGRFSGRQFSNSRSEMNVSTLELGDSALYLCASSLNTGELFFGEGSRLTVL.

V and J are TRBV6-1 and TRBJ2-2; 9 nucleotides match TRBD2. CDR1 MNHNS and CDR2 SASEGT come from the germline V gene. The V and J ends lost 2 bases and 6 bases, in that order; junction bases with no gene match: 4. The CDR3 runs 15 residues. Here the CDR3 reads CASSETLAGSGELFF. Written as DNA, the CDR3 is TGTGCCAGCAGTGAAACCCTAGCGGGGTCCGGGGAGCTGTTTTTT.

The chain joins TRBV5-1 to TRBJ1-2; weak D call: TRBD1 (6 bases). CDR1 and CDR2 from the germline V gene are SGHRS and YFSETQ. V was trimmed by 4 bases and J by 8 bases, leaving 18 bases between them. The CDR3 length is 14 residues. CDR3 protein: CASSPGRGVGGYTF. CDR3 DNA: TGCGCCAGCAGCCCCGGCAGGGGAGTGGGAGGCTACACCTTC.

This chain uses TRBV30 with TRBJ1-2; D is uncertain. V was pared by 1 base and J by 4 bases, with 10 bases between. The CDR3 is 13 amino acids. Germline CDR1 reads GTSNPN; CDR2 reads SVGIG (reference sequence). CDR3 amino acids: CAWSGSLGYGYTF. CDR3 sequence (DNA): TGTGCCTGGAGTGGATCGCTCGGCTATGGCTACACCTTC.

The chain joins TRBV7-3 to TRBJ2-5, with D maybe TRBD2 (7 bases). Judging by the DNA end, TRBJ2-7 fits better; the J call may be wrong. The CDR3 is 15 residues long. Germline V gene lookup returns CDR1 SGHTA and CDR2 FQGTGA. The CDR3: CASSFRGGPGYEQYF. The CDR3 DNA reads as TGTGCCAGCAGCTTTAGGGGGGGGCCAGGGTACGAGCAGTACTTC.